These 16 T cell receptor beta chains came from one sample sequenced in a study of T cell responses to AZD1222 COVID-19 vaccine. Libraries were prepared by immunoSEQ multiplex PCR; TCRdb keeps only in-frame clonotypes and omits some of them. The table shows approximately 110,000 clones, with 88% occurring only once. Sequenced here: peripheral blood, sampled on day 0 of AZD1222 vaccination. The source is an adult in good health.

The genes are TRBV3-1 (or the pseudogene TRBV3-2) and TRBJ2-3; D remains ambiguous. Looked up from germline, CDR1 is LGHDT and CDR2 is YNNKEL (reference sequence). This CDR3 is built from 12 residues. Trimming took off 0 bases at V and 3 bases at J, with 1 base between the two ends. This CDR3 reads CASSQDTDTQYF. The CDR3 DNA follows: TGTGCCAGCAGCCAAGATACAGATACGCAGTATTTT.

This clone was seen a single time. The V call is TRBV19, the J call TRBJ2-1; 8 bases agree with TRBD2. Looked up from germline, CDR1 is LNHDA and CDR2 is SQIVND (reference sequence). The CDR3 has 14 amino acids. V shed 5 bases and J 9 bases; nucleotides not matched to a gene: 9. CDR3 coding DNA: TGTGCCAGTAGTCCCGCGGGAGGATTTGGTGAGCAGTTCTTC. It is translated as CASSPAGGFGEQFF.

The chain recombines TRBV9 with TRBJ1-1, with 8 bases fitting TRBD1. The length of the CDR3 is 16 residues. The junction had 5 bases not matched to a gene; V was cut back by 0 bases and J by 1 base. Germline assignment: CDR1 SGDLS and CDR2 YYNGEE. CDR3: CASSVGAGGPNTEAFF. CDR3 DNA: TGTGCCAGCAGCGTAGGGGCAGGGGGCCCGAACACTGAAGCTTTCTTT.

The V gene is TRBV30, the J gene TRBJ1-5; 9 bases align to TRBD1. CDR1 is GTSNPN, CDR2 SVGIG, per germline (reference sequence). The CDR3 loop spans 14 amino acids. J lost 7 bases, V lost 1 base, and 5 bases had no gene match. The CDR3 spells CAWSGGQGTQPQHF. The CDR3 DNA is TGTGCCTGGAGTGGGGGACAGGGTACGCAGCCCCAGCATTTT.

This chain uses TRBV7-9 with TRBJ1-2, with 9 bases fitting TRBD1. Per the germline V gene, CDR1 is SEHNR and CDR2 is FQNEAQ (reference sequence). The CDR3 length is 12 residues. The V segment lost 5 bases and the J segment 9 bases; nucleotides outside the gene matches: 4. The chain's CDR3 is CASSIQGASYTF. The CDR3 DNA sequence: TGTGCCAGCAGCATACAGGGGGCAAGCTACACCTTC.

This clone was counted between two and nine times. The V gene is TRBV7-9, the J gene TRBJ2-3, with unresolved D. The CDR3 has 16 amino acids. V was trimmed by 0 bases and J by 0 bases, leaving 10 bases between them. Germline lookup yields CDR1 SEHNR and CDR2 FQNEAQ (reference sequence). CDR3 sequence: CASSLAVGQSTDTQYF. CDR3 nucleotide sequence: TGTGCCAGCAGCTTAGCGGTTGGGCAGAGCACAGATACGCAGTATTTT.

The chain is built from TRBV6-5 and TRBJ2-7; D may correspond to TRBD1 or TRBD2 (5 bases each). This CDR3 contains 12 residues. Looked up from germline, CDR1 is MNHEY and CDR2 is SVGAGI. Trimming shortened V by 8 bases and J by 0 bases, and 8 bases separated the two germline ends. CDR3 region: CASGTVSYEQYF. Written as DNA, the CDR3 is TGTGCCAGCGGGACCGTCTCCTACGAGCAGTACTTC.

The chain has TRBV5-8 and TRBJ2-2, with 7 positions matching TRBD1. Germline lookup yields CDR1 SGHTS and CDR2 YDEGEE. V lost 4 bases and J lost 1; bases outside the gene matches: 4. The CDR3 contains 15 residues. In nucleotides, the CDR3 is TGTGCCAGCAGCCCGTGGACAGGGAACACCGGGGAGCTGTTTTTT. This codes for CASSPWTGNTGELFF.

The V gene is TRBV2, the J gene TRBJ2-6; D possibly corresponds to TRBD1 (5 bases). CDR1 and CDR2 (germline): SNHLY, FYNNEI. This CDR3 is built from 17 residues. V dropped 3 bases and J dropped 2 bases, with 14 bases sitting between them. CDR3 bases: TGTGCCAGCAGTGAGCCCGCAGGGCTGCCTGGGGCCAACGTCCTGACTTTC. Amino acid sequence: CASSEPAGLPGANVLTF.

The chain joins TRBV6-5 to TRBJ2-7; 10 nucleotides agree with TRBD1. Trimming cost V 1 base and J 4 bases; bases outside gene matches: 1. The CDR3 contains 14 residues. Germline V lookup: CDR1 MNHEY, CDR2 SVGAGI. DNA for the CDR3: TGTGCCAGCAGTTACTTGGGACAGGGGTACGAGCAGTACTTC. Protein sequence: CASSYLGQGYEQYF.

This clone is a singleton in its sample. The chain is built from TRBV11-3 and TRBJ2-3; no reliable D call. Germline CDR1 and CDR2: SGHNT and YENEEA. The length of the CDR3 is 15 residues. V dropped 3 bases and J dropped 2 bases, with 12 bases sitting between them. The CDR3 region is CASSLGRRTTDTQYF. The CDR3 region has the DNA TGTGCCAGCAGCTTGGGCAGGAGAACCACAGATACGCAGTATTTT.

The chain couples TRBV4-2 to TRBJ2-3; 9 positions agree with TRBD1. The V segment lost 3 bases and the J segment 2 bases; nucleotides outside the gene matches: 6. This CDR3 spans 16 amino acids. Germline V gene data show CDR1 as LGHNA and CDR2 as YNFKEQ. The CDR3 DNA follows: TGTGCCAGCAGCCAGGGACAGGGATGGTTCACAGATACGCAGTATTTT. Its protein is CASSQGQGWFTDTQYF.

In nucleotides, the CDR3 is TGCAGCGTTGACGGCAACTCTGGAAACACCATATATTTT. Translating gives CSVDGNSGNTIYF. The V gene is TRBV29-1, the J gene TRBJ1-3; D remains ambiguous. The CDR3 spans 13 residues. From germline, CDR1 is SQVTM and CDR2 ANQGSEA. V was trimmed by 3 bases and J by 0 bases, leaving 6 bases between them.

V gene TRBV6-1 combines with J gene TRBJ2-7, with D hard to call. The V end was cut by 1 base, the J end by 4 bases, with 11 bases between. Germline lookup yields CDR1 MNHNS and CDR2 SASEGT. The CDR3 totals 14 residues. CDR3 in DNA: TGTGCCAGCAGTGAAGTTTGGCTAGTATACGAGCAGTACTTC. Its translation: CASSEVWLVYEQYF.

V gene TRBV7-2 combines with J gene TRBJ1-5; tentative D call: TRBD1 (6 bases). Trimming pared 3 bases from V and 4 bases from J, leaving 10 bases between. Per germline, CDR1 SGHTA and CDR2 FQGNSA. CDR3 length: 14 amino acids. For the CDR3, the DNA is TGTGCCAGCAGCTTGGACAGCCCTAATCAGCCCCAGCATTTT. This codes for CASSLDSPNQPQHF.

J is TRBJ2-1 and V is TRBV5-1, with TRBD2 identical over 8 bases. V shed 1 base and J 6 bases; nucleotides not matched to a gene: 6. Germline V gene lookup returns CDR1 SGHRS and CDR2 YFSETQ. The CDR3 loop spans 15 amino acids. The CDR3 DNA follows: TGCGCCAGCAGCTTGTTGGGGACTAGGGGCAATGAGCAGTTCTTC. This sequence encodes CASSLLGTRGNEQFF.